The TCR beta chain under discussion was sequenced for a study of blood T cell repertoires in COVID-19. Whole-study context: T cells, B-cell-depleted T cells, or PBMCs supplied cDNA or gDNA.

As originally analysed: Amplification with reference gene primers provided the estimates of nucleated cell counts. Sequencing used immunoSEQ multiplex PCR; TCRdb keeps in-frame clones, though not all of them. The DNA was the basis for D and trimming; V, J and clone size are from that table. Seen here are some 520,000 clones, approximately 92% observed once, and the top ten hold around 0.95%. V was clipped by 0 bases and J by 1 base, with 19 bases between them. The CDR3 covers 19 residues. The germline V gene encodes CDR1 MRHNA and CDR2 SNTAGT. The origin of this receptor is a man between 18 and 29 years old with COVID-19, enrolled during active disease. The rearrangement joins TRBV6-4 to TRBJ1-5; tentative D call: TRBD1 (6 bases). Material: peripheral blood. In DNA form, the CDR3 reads TGTGCCAGCAGTGACTCGATCTGCAGGGGAGTTTGGAGCAATCAGCCCCAGCATTTT. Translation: CASSDSICRGVWSNQPQHF.